What follows are 29 T cell receptor beta chains derived from one specimen sequenced in a study of identical twins' blood T cells. TCRdb redid the calling of the 5' RACE reads with MiXCR, one entry per CDR3 protein. The sample holds hundreds of thousands of distinct CDR3 sequences; approximately 30% are singletons and the top ten take about 6%. Sequencing was carried out using PBMCs. Receptor source: a woman aged 18-55 years in good health.

CDR3 in amino acids: CASSLSADTGELFF. The CDR3 bases are TGTGCCAGCAGTTTATCTGCGGACACCGGGGAGCTGTTTTTT. The chain joins TRBV28 to TRBJ2-2, with no clear D. The CDR3 length is 14 residues. Trimming stripped 1 base from V and 3 bases from J, with 6 bases between. CDR1 and CDR2 from the germline V gene are MDHEN and SYDVKM.

This clonotype has more than one count but fewer than ten. The chain couples TRBV11-2 to TRBJ2-3; D is uncertain. Looked up from germline, CDR1 is SGHAT and CDR2 is FQNNGV. CDR3 size: 17 residues. The V end was cut by 1 base, the J end by 2 bases, with 16 bases between. The CDR3 bases are TGTGCCAGCAGCTTAGGCCAGACTCAACCTATCACAGATACGCAGTATTTT. Its protein is CASSLGQTQPITDTQYF.

This clonotype was seen once. The chain joins TRBV12-5 to TRBJ2-1, with 10 bases lining up with TRBD2. Germline V gene lookup returns CDR1 LGHNT and CDR2 FRNRAP. This CDR3 spans 16 amino acids. V was clipped by 5 bases and J by 9 bases; unmatched bases: 13. The CDR3 DNA sequence: TGTGCTAGTGGTCCATTAACTAGCGGGGCTGAGGGTGAGCAGTTCTTC. Translating gives CASGPLTSGAEGEQFF.

This clonotype turned up a few times. The chain links TRBV20-1 to TRBJ1-2; 8 bases map to TRBD1. With 5 bases clipped from V and 4 bases from J, the junction kept 12 bases outside the gene matches. Germline CDR1 is DFQATT and CDR2 is SNEGSKA (reference sequence). The CDR3 loop spans 15 amino acids. The CDR3 DNA follows: TGCAGTGCTTCAGGACAGGGAGCAACAGGCTATGGCTACACCTTC. Its translation: CSASGQGATGYGYTF.

This clonotype was recorded a few times. The chain has TRBV27 and TRBJ1-2; D may be TRBD1 (6 bases). The germline V and J ends were trimmed by 7 bases and 1 base, with 16 bases remaining between them. Germline V gene data show CDR1 as MNHEY and CDR2 as SMNVEV (reference sequence). This CDR3 contains 15 residues. CDR3 nucleotides: TGTGCCAGCACGGGACGGGGGCTGGGTAACTATGGCTACACCTTC. Its protein is CASTGRGLGNYGYTF.

V gene TRBV10-3 combines with J gene TRBJ1-2, with D hard to call. In germline, CDR1 is ENHRY, CDR2 SYGVKD. Trimming cost V 4 bases and J 0 bases, with 3 bases left between them. This CDR3 has 12 residues. CDR3 residues: CAISGSNYGYTF. The CDR3 DNA is TGTGCCATCAGTGGGTCTAACTATGGCTACACCTTC.

This clonotype has ten or more counts. The chain combines TRBV10-2 with TRBJ1-2; D ambiguous. Trimming left V 3 bases short and J 9 bases short, with 17 bases between. CDR1 WSHSY and CDR2 SAAADI come from the germline V gene. This CDR3 has 14 amino acids. The CDR3 loop reads CASSEVLGEDSYTF. The CDR3 nucleotides are TGCGCCAGCAGTGAAGTATTGGGAGAAGATAGCTACACCTTC.

Comment on this clonotype: A much larger clone lies one base from this, so it may be a read error. The DNA of the CDR3 is TGCAGTGCTAGAGATTTCGCAGGGAGCACAGATACGCAGCATTTT. This codes for CSARDFAGSTDTQHF. This chain connects TRBV20-1 to TRBJ2-3; tentative D call: TRBD1 (5 bases). The J call could be wrong; TRBJ1-5 is a better fit for the DNA end. Germline-derived CDR1 and CDR2 are DFQATT and SNEGSKA (reference sequence). This CDR3 spans 15 amino acids.

As to this clonotype: One junction end does not reproduce the germline sequence, and a read error may be involved. The rearrangement links TRBV9 to TRBJ2-1; D possibly corresponds to TRBD1 (5 bases). Germline CDR1 is SGDLS and CDR2 is YYNGEE. The CDR3 is 14 residues long. The CDR3 sequence is CASSVEGWGSEQFF. The CDR3 DNA reads TGTGCCAGCAGTGTAGAAGGCTGGGGCTCGGAGCAGTTCTTC.

In this sample, this clonotype turned up a few times. The rearrangement joins TRBV10-3 to TRBJ2-1; perhaps TRBD2 as D (5 bases). The CDR3 covers 14 residues. The V gene's germline CDR1 is ENHRY and CDR2 SYGVKD. CDR3 in DNA: TGTGCATCACGTCGGGATAAAGAAAACAATGAGCAGTTCTTC. Translated: CASRRDKENNEQFF.

V gene TRBV20-1 combines with J gene TRBJ2-7, with D possibly TRBD2 on 5 matching bases. The CDR3 totals 13 residues. V lost 6 bases and J lost 0, with 12 bases in between. CDR1 and CDR2 from the germline V gene are DFQATT and SNEGSKA (reference sequence). CDR3 coding DNA: TGCAGTGCAAGCGGCGCGGGCTCCTACGAGCAGTACTTC. Its translation: CSASGAGSYEQYF.

This clonotype was observed a few times. The V and J genes are TRBV4-3 and TRBJ1-1; 9 bases align to TRBD1. The V gene end was trimmed by 0 bases and the J gene end by 0 bases; junction bases not matched to a gene: 5. The length of the CDR3 is 17 residues. Germline-derived CDR1 and CDR2 are LGHNA and YSLEER. The chain's CDR3 is CASSQDLGTGMNTEAFF. CDR3 DNA sequence: TGCGCCAGCAGCCAAGATCTAGGGACAGGGATGAACACTGAAGCTTTCTTT.

J is TRBJ2-7 and V is TRBV7-9; 9 bases fit TRBD2. The germline V gene has CDR1 SEHNR and CDR2 FQNEAQ (reference sequence). V lost 5 bases and J lost 3; bases outside the gene matches: 5. There are 14 residues in the CDR3. CDR3: CASSPSGAYYEQYF. The CDR3 coding sequence is TGTGCCAGCAGCCCTAGCGGGGCCTACTACGAGCAGTACTTC.

This clonotype has at least ten counts. The V gene is TRBV3-1, the J gene TRBJ2-3, with D unresolved. V lost 3 bases, J lost 4 bases, and 5 bases lay in between. This CDR3 comprises 12 residues. The germline CDR1 and CDR2 sequences are LGHDT and YNNKEL (reference sequence). Here the CDR3 DNA reads TGTGCCAGCAGCCATTACCCAGATACGCAGTATTTT. Translating it yields CASSHYPDTQYF.

This clonotype was seen more than once but under ten times. The J gene is TRBJ1-1, the V gene TRBV12-3 or TRBV12-4; D uncertain. With 3 bases removed from V and 0 bases from J, the gap between germline ends came to 8 bases. The CDR3 is 14 residues long. CDR3 amino acids: CASSLRSMNTEAFF. In DNA, the CDR3 is TGTGCCAGCAGTTTGAGGAGCATGAACACTGAAGCTTTCTTT.

The chain employs TRBV9 and TRBJ2-1; D is ambiguous. The CDR3 sequence is 14 residues long. The V gene lost 0 bases and the J gene lost 9 bases, with 13 bases spanning the gap. Germline V lookup: CDR1 SGDLS, CDR2 YYNGEE. CDR3 in DNA: TGTGCCAGCAGCGTAGTGATTGCTTCGGGTGAGCAGTTCTTC. Protein sequence: CASSVVIASGEQFF. Full variable domain (missing parts from reference TRBV9 and TRBJ2-1): DSGVTQTPKHLITATGQRVTLRCSPRSGDLSVYWYQQSLDQGLQFLIQYYNGEERAKGNILERFSAQQFPDLHSELNLSSLELGDSALYFCASSVVIASGEQFFGPGTRLTVL.

This clonotype was seen only a few times. This chain uses TRBV7-9 with TRBJ1-5, with D perhaps matching TRBD1 (5 bases). The CDR3 covers 14 residues. V lost 5 bases, J lost 5 bases, and 13 bases lay in between. Per germline, CDR1 SEHNR and CDR2 FQNEAQ (reference sequence). CDR3 in amino acids: CASSPRDGDQPQHF. CDR3 in DNA: TGTGCCAGCAGCCCTCGGGACGGGGATCAGCCCCAGCATTTT.

This clonotype was recorded at least ten times. The chain joins TRBV24-1 to TRBJ2-7; 13 bases are shared with TRBD2. CDR3 length: 17 amino acids. With 4 bases clipped from V and 3 bases from J, the junction kept 8 bases outside the gene matches. The germline gives CDR1 KGHDR, CDR2 SFDVKD. CDR3 nucleotide sequence: TGTGCCACCAGTGACCCGGGACTAGCGGGGATTTACTACGAGCAGTACTTC. It specifies CATSDPGLAGIYYEQYF.

A few counts support this clonotype. The rearrangement joins TRBV10-3 to TRBJ1-1; D is unresolved. V was clipped by 0 bases and J by 10 bases, with 6 bases between them. Germline V gives CDR1 ENHRY, CDR2 SYGVKD. CDR3 length: 11 residues. The CDR3 DNA sequence: TGTGCCATCAGTGAGTCGAGCAGAGCTTTCTTT. As protein: CAISESSRAFF.

V is TRBV7-6 and J is TRBJ2-3, with D unclear. The V end lost 1 base, the J end lost 5 bases, and 16 bases lay between the germline ends. Per germline, CDR1 SGHVS and CDR2 FNYEAQ. The CDR3 is made up of 16 amino acids. The CDR3 loop is CASSLDRPSSRDTQYF. The CDR3 DNA reads TGTGCCAGCAGCTTAGACCGCCCCAGCTCTCGAGATACGCAGTATTTT.

Worth noting for this clonotype: Since no conserved phenylalanine or tryptophan closes the CDR3, a read error is the likely cause. The genes are TRBV11-2 and TRBJ2-7; D gene uncertain. Trimming took 5 bases from V and 6 from J, leaving 8 bases between them. Germline V CDR1 and CDR2: SGHAT, FQNNGV. The CDR3 is 11 amino acids. The CDR3 loop is CASSPPGEQYC. CDR3 in DNA: TGTGCCAGCAGCCCTCCTGGCGAGCAGTACTGC.

There are many counts of this clonotype. The chain carries TRBV28 and TRBJ1-1; D is possibly TRBD1 (6 bases). Germline values: CDR1 MDHEN, CDR2 SYDVKM. The CDR3 runs to 12 residues. V was pared by 4 bases and J by 8 bases, with 11 bases between. CDR3 in amino acids: CASSSGGAEAFF. CDR3 bases: TGTGCCAGCAGTTCCGGGGGCGCGGAAGCTTTCTTT.

J is TRBJ1-6 and V is TRBV10-3, with TRBD1 as a possible D gene (5 bases). The CDR3 covers 12 residues. The V end was cut by 11 bases, the J end by 7 bases, with 12 bases between. Germline V gene sequence: CDR1 ENHRY, CDR2 SYGVKD. Written as DNA, the CDR3 is TGTGCCCTAGGACACGCCAATTCACCCCTCCACTTT. The encoded protein is CALGHANSPLHF.

The chain carries TRBV20-1 and TRBJ2-1, with 8 bases identical to TRBD2. V was clipped by 5 bases and J by 3 bases; unmatched bases: 6. Per germline, CDR1 DFQATT and CDR2 SNEGSKA (reference sequence). This CDR3 is built from 14 residues. The CDR3 protein is CSALSGGVYNEQFF. The CDR3, as DNA: TGCAGTGCTCTCAGCGGGGGCGTCTACAATGAGCAGTTCTTC.

The gene calls are TRBV7-2 and TRBJ2-1; 10 nucleotides match TRBD2. The CDR3 length is 16 residues. The trim removed 5 bases at V and 4 bases at J, leaving 8 bases unmatched. Germline V gives CDR1 SGHTA, CDR2 FQGNSA. In nucleotides, the CDR3 is TGTGCCAGCAGCCACCCGCCTAGCGGGGGTTACAATGAGCAGTTCTTC. It translates to CASSHPPSGGYNEQFF.

This clonotype was observed once. This may stem from a read error, because a much larger clone lies one nucleotide away. The rearrangement joins TRBV5-1 to TRBJ2-2; D is ambiguous. Trimming removed 2 bases from V and 2 bases from J, with 10 bases in between. The CDR3 has 15 residues. Germline CDR1 is SGHRS and CDR2 is YFSETQ. Written as DNA, the CDR3 is TGCGCCAGCAGCTTTTTCTCAAAAAACACCGGGGAGCTGTTTTTT. Translating it yields CASSFFSKNTGELFF.

Notes on this clonotype: A much larger clone is a single base away; this may be a read error. This rearrangement joins TRBV5-5 to TRBJ1-1, with D possibly being TRBD1 (5 bases). Deletions cut 1 base from V and 6 bases from J, with 13 bases between. Germline CDR1 and CDR2: SGHKS and YYEKEE (reference sequence). CDR3 length: 14 residues. The CDR3 region is CASSLQGGSAEAFF. The CDR3 DNA sequence: TGTGCCAGCAGCTTGCAGGGCGGGAGTGCTGAAGCTTTCTTT.

Regarding this clonotype: One end of the junction fails to match germline, which may point to a read error. The genes are TRBV12-3 or TRBV12-4 and TRBJ2-3; 11 bases fit TRBD2. This CDR3 is built from 18 residues. The CDR3 spells CASRSTSGATPSTDTHYF. The CDR3 nucleotides are TGTGCCAGCAGGTCGACTAGCGGGGCAACCCCTAGCACAGATACGCATTATTTT.

This clonotype has just a few counts. The chain employs TRBV5-5 and TRBJ1-1, with unresolved D. This CDR3 has 12 residues. V shed 2 bases and J shed 10 bases, with 12 bases lying between them. Germline CDR1 is SGHKS and CDR2 is YYEKEE (reference sequence). The CDR3 DNA follows: TGTGCCAGCAGCTTTCCCGGACCCGGAGCTTTCTTT. This codes for CASSFPGPGAFF.